Shown below are 11 T cell receptor beta chains from a single sample sequenced in a study of blood T cell repertoires in COVID-19. Generated by immunoSEQ multiplex PCR, the TCRdb table keeps only in-frame clones and is missing some. The repertoire has 150,000 to 200,000 clones, about 86% of them found once; the top ten carry approximately 12%. Sequenced material: peripheral blood. These TCRs come from a woman in her 70s with COVID-19, enrolled during active disease.

The rearrangement links TRBV4-1 to TRBJ2-3; D not resolved. V dropped 1 base and J dropped 0 bases, with 5 bases sitting between them. The CDR3 loop spans 14 amino acids. Germline CDR1 MGHRA, CDR2 YSYEKL. In nucleotides, the CDR3 is TGCGCCAGCAGCCAAGGAGGTAGCACAGATACGCAGTATTTT. Residues: CASSQGGSTDTQYF.

The chain uses TRBV28 and TRBJ1-5; TRBD1 matches at 9 bases. Germline trimming cut 6 bases from V and 7 bases from J; bases unmatched to any gene: 13. Per germline, CDR1 MDHEN and CDR2 SYDVKM. The CDR3 totals 16 residues. In nucleotides, the CDR3 is TGTGCCAGCAGCTCACCGGGACAGGGTCGATGGCAGCCCCAGCATTTT. As protein: CASSSPGQGRWQPQHF.

J is TRBJ2-3 and V is TRBV2; 9 positions agree with TRBD2. V trimming: 1 base; J trimming: 2 bases; junction bases outside the gene matches: 7. This CDR3 comprises 17 residues. Germline V gives CDR1 SNHLY, CDR2 FYNNEI. The CDR3: CASSEDPLAGNTDTQYF. The DNA of the CDR3 is TGTGCCAGCAGTGAAGACCCACTAGCGGGCAACACAGATACGCAGTATTTT.

The genes are TRBV3-1 (or the pseudogene TRBV3-2) and TRBJ1-2; perhaps TRBD1 as D (6 bases). Trimming shortened V by 3 bases and J by 3 bases, and 17 bases separated the two germline ends. Germline V gives CDR1 LGHDT, CDR2 YNNKEL (reference sequence). The CDR3 is 16 amino acids. CDR3 sequence reads: CASSHFSGARDYGYTF. As DNA, the CDR3 is TGTGCCAGCAGCCATTTTTCAGGGGCGCGGGACTATGGCTACACCTTC.

This chain connects TRBV9 to TRBJ1-1; tentatively, D is TRBD1 (5 bases). Germline CDR1 and CDR2: SGDLS and YYNGEE. CDR3 length equals 13 residues. V was cut by 1 base and J by 4 bases, with 8 bases left in between. The CDR3 reads CASSVRGSTEAFF. In DNA form, the CDR3 reads TGTGCCAGCAGCGTAAGGGGTAGCACTGAAGCTTTCTTT.

V and J are TRBV28 and TRBJ1-5; D remains ambiguous. V was shortened by 2 bases and J by 11 bases, with 16 bases between the two germline ends. CDR1 MDHEN and CDR2 SYDVKM come from the germline V gene. The CDR3 spans 14 residues. The CDR3 DNA is TGTGCCAGCAGTTTACACACGAAGCTGGGAGCCCAGCATTTT. This encodes CASSLHTKLGAQHF.

This clone has at least ten counts. This CDR3 reads CASSRQGARGDTQYF. The CDR3 DNA follows: TGTGCCAGCAGCCGACAGGGGGCTCGCGGGGATACGCAGTATTTT. V gene TRBV7-8 combines with J gene TRBJ2-3, with 10 positions matching TRBD1. This CDR3 is 15 amino acids long. CDR1 is SGHVS, CDR2 FQNEAQ, per germline. V lost 5 bases, J lost 6 bases, and 8 bases stayed unmatched.

The chain joins TRBV7-2 to TRBJ2-5, with a possible D match to TRBD1 (6 bases). Between the trimmed V and J ends, which lost 10 bases and 1 base, there was a span of 16 bases. The CDR3 is 14 amino acids. Per germline, CDR1 SGHTA and CDR2 FQGNSA. For the CDR3, the DNA is TGTGCCATCGGAGCTTTAGGGGGCCAAGAGACCCAGTACTTC. Translation gives CAIGALGGQETQYF.

V and J are TRBV18 and TRBJ2-1; the D gene is possibly TRBD2 (5 bases). The V gene lost 0 bases and the J gene lost 0 bases, with 6 bases spanning the gap. The CDR3 has 15 amino acids. The V gene's germline CDR1 is KGHSH and CDR2 LQKENI. CDR3 nucleotide sequence: TGTGCCAGCTCACCACCAGGAGGCTCCTACAATGAGCAGTTCTTC. Its translation: CASSPPGGSYNEQFF.

The gene calls are TRBV5-5 and TRBJ2-7; D gene uncertain. The ends were cut back, 0 bases at V and 4 bases at J, with 5 bases in the middle. Looked up from germline, CDR1 is SGHKS and CDR2 is YYEKEE (reference sequence). This CDR3 has 12 amino acids. CDR3 region: CASSLVVYEQYF. CDR3 bases: TGTGCCAGCAGCTTGGTCGTTTACGAGCAGTACTTC.

This clone was seen just once. J is TRBJ1-3 and V is TRBV28; the match to TRBD1 covers 11 bases. The CDR3 extends over 14 amino acids. V was pared by 6 bases and J by 8 bases, with 6 bases of the junction left unmatched. Germline V lookup: CDR1 MDHEN, CDR2 SYDVKM. CDR3 nucleotides: TGTGCCAGCAGCTCGGGACAGGGGGTAGACACCATATATTTT. It codes for CASSSGQGVDTIYF.